This TCR beta chain was recovered during a study of patients and donors after allogeneic stem cell transplantation. This clonotype was counted only a few times. The length of the CDR3 is 16 residues. Per germline, CDR1 MNHEY and CDR2 SVGAGI. V gave up 5 bases and J gave up 0 bases, with 14 bases separating them. TCRdb passed the RT-PCR reads through MiXCR, listing each CDR3 protein once. The sample includes about 160,000 distinct CDR3 sequences, about a third of them seen just once. The rearrangement joins TRBV6-5 to TRBJ1-3; D is unresolved. This receptor was obtained from a human donor who was either an allogeneic HSCT recipient or a stem cell or donor lymphocyte infusion donor (not recorded which). It is not recorded whose cells these are; they may come from a transplant donor. Sequencing used blood, either unsorted or a sorted T cell fraction (not recorded which). The chain's CDR3 is CASSSPGRGSGNTIYF. The CDR3 nucleotides read TGTGCCAGCAGTAGCCCGGGCAGAGGCTCTGGAAACACCATATATTTT.